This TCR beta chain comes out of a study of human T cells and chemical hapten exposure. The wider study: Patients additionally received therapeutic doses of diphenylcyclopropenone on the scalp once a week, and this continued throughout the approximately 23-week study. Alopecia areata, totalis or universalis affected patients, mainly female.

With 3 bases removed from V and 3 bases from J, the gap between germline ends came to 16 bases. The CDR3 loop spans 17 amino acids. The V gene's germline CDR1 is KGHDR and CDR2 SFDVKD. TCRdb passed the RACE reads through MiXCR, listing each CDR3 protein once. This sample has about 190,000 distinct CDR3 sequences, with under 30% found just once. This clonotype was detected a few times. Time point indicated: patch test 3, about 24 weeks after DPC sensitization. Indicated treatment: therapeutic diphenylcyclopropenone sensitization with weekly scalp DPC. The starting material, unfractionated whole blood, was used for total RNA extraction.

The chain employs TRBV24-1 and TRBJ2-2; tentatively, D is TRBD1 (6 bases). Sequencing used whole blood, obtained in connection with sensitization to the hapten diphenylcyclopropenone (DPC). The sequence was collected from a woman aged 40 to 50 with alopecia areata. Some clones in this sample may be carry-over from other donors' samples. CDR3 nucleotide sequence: TGTGCCACCAGTGATACACCGGGCTCAGGGGACACCGGGGAGCTGTTTTTT. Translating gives CATSDTPGSGDTGELFF.